This is a list of T cell receptor beta chains from one sample in a study of blood T cell repertoires in COVID-19. Assay: immunoSEQ multiplex PCR; the TCRdb copy retains only in-frame clones and omits some. This sample yields 250,000 or so clones, of which about 90% are seen a single time; 1.2% belongs to the top ten. Sequenced material: PBMCs or T cells enriched from blood (not recorded which). Every receptor here comes from a human donor in a cohort exposed to, infected with or recovered from COVID-19 (not recorded which). The donor label of this sample is uncertain. CDR3s include the opening cysteine and the closing phenylalanine or tryptophan. Fields, in order: D gene, clone size, V gene, J gene, CDR3 DNA, CDR3 protein. A D gene is named only where the DNA matches it firmly. Rows may omit the clone size; those that give it use once, few, many or a size class.

TRBD2	.	TRBV4-2	TRBJ2-1	TGTGCCAGCAGCCAAAGCCGGGGGGGGAGCTCCTACAATGAGCAGTTCTTC	CASSQSRGGSSYNEQFF
.	.	TRBV24-1	TRBJ1-5	TGTGCCACCAGTGATTTGCTCGGGGGAGGGGGAGGTCAGCCCCAGCATTTT	CATSDLLGGGGGQPQHF
.	.	TRBV9	TRBJ2-4	TGTGCCAGCAGCCCGGCGGGGTCGTGGGCCAAAAACATTCAGTACTTC	CASSPAGSWAKNIQYF
.	.	TRBV30	TRBJ1-2	TGTGCCTGGAGTGTACTGGGCGGCTACACCTTC	CAWSVLGGYTF
TRBD1	.	TRBV30	TRBJ1-5	TGTGCCTGGGGGACAGGGTTGAGTCAGCCCCAGCATTTT	CAWGTGLSQPQHF
.	.	TRBV5-8	TRBJ1-4	TGTGCCAGCAGCTTGGAAGGACGCTTATTCGGGGTAACTAATGAAAAACTGTTTTTT	CASSLEGRLFGVTNEKLFF
TRBD2	.	TRBV29-1	TRBJ2-5	TGCAGCGTTCATCTAGCGGGGCCCCAAGAGACCCAGTACTTC	CSVHLAGPQETQYF
TRBD2	.	TRBV6-2/TRBV6-3	TRBJ2-5	TGTGCCAGCAGTTACTCGATCCGGGGGGGCCAAGAGACCCAGTACTTC	CASSYSIRGGQETQYF
TRBD2	.	TRBV7-6	TRBJ2-1	TGTGCCAGCAGCTCCGGGACTAGCGGCTCCTACAATGAGCAGTTCTTC	CASSSGTSGSYNEQFF
TRBD1	.	TRBV11-1	TRBJ2-7	TGTGCCAGCAGCGGGACAGGGAACGAGCAGTACTTC	CASSGTGNEQYF
TRBD2	few	TRBV4-1	TRBJ2-2	TGCGCCAGCAGCCAATGGAGCGGGGGGCAGAGCGGGGAGCTGTTTTTT	CASSQWSGGQSGELFF